This T cell receptor beta chain was identified during a study of OX40 agonist ivuxolimab in advanced cancers. General study points: Compared with others, partial responders at 0.1-3.0 mg/kg displayed clonal expansion among the lowest.

Assay used: immunoSEQ multiplex PCR; TCRdb lists only in-frame clones, some missing. The table records 65,000 to 90,000 clones, approximately 90% of them present only once. Remarks on this clone: Its antigen is undetermined.

The starting material was CD4+ or CD8+ T cells sorted from blood, obtained in a trial of the OX40 agonist ivuxolimab. This receptor was identified in an adult with an advanced solid tumor such as melanoma, head and neck, liver or kidney cancer.

The CDR3: CASSFGQGLSHEQFF. CDR3 sequence (DNA): TGTGCCAGCAGCTTTGGGCAGGGCCTCTCCCATGAGCAGTTCTTC. The rearrangement joins TRBV13 to TRBJ2-1, with a possible D match to TRBD1 (5 bases). Between the trimmed V and J ends, which lost 3 bases and 8 bases, there was a span of 17 bases. This CDR3 has 15 residues. Germline V lookup: CDR1 PRHDT, CDR2 FYEKMQ (reference sequence).